Listed below are T cell receptor beta chains from one sample, sequenced in a study of blood T cell repertoires in COVID-19. Generated by immunoSEQ multiplex PCR, the TCRdb table keeps only in-frame clones and is missing some. The table has 75,000 to 90,000 clones, 80% seen once. The sample comprised peripheral blood. The receptor set was obtained from a woman between 40 and 55 years old with active or convalescent COVID-19. Each CDR3 is given without its conserved first and last residue. Fields, in order: clone size, D gene, V gene, J gene, CDR3 protein. The D gene is left open where the match is weak. Only part of the rows carry a size: once, few, many, or a class if the clone is expanded.

>few|.|TRBV10-3|TRBJ1-2
AISEQGINYGYT
>.|TRBD2|TRBV27|TRBJ2-2
ASSLRAGGTGELF
>.|TRBD1|TRBV3-1/TRBV3-2|TRBJ1-6
ASSHTGEGFGSYNSPLH
>.|.|TRBV5-5|TRBJ2-7
ASSLEPHTSYEQY
>.|TRBD1|TRBV9|TRBJ2-3
ASSPRTGSTDTQY
>.|.|TRBV5-5|TRBJ1-4
ASSFTRQDGATNEKLF
>.|.|TRBV18|TRBJ1-3
ASSPLGQSSSGNTIY
>once|TRBD1|TRBV27|TRBJ2-7
ASSLGQIYEQY
>.|TRBD2|TRBV28|TRBJ2-2
ASSLSLAGESLF
>.|.|TRBV2|TRBJ1-5
ASSAGVGPQH
>once|TRBD2|TRBV10-1|TRBJ2-7
ASSPIAGGAYEQY
>.|.|TRBV5-1|TRBJ2-3
ASSPTTAEDTQY
>.|TRBD1|TRBV2|TRBJ2-5
ASSDWGGQGETQY
>once|TRBD1|TRBV4-1|TRBJ1-5
ASSQGGDRSNQPQH
>.|TRBD1|TRBV10-3|TRBJ1-5
AISELGQAYQPQH
>.|.|TRBV6-4|TRBJ2-3
ASRRAGSTDTQY
>few|.|TRBV18|TRBJ1-6
ASSADRNRSPLH
>.|TRBD1|TRBV18|TRBJ1-3
ASSADDRGSSGNTIY
>.|.|TRBV18|TRBJ2-7
ASSPAGGLGYEQY
>.|TRBD2|TRBV6-2/TRBV6-3|TRBJ2-2
ASSYKTSGRKGELF
>.|TRBD2|TRBV13|TRBJ2-2
ASSPPGLAVNTGELF
>once|.|TRBV9|TRBJ2-1
ASSVYGYYDEQF
>.|TRBD1|TRBV28|TRBJ1-4
ASSDRDQRF
>.|.|TRBV6-5|TRBJ1-2
ASSRSFGGGYT
>.|.|TRBV4-1|TRBJ2-3
ASSQDWGVSTDTQY
>once|TRBD2|TRBV28|TRBJ2-5
ASSTPSGREIKTQY
>.|.|TRBV7-6|TRBJ1-3
ASSPGLNSGNTIY
>.|.|TRBV27|TRBJ2-3
ASSFTYTDTQY
>.|TRBD1|TRBV6-6|TRBJ1-5
ASSKIQGASNQPQH
>few|TRBD2|TRBV7-9|TRBJ2-7
ASSGTSGRNEQY
>few|TRBD2|TRBV4-1|TRBJ2-1
ASSQETSGTYNEQF
>.|.|TRBV6-1|TRBJ1-1
ASSEVGPGSTEAF
>once|TRBD2|TRBV7-6|TRBJ2-2
ASRVAAGGPSGELF
>.|.|TRBV3-1/TRBV3-2|TRBJ1-1
ASSQGSGLNTEAF
>.|.|TRBV5-4|TRBJ2-3
ASSLATRSADTQY
>.|TRBD1|TRBV27|TRBJ2-7
ASQGAVRAGEQY
>.|TRBD1|TRBV29-1|TRBJ2-3
SVGTGQATQY
>.|TRBD1|TRBV28|TRBJ1-1
ASSPWTGRFPDNTEAF
>few|TRBD2|TRBV15|TRBJ2-1
ATSRASGVNEQF
>.|.|TRBV11-3|TRBJ1-2
ASSSDSYGYT
>.|.|TRBV7-9|TRBJ1-4
ASSLAAGVSEKLF
>.|.|TRBV7-8|TRBJ2-7
ASSFGAEIYEQY
>.|.|TRBV5-1|TRBJ1-5
ASSEDSSNQPQH
>.|TRBD2|TRBV9|TRBJ2-7
ASSVDPSGGRGEQY
>.|TRBD2|TRBV4-3|TRBJ2-1
ASGIMAGAYNEQF
>.|.|TRBV7-3|TRBJ2-3
ASSTQGSADTQY
>.|TRBD1|TRBV7-8|TRBJ1-3
ASSLGGQGSGNTIY
>.|TRBD1|TRBV9|TRBJ1-1
ASSQGVNTEAF
>.|.|TRBV5-5|TRBJ1-2
ASSPGGVDYGYT